This TCR beta chain was documented in a study of T cell responses to AZD1222 COVID-19 vaccine. Method: immunoSEQ multiplex PCR; TCRdb's copy keeps in-frame clones and lacks some. The data contain 65,000 to 100,000 clones, about 84% of them seen just once; the ten biggest clones take up roughly 21%. CDR3 length equals 15 residues. With V trimmed by 5 bases and J by 4 bases, 5 bases remained unmatched. The germline gives CDR1 MNHEY, CDR2 SVGAGI. The chain has TRBV6-5 and TRBJ2-6, with TRBD1 matching 7 bases. This TCR was recovered from an adult in good health. Material: peripheral blood, obtained on day 0 of AZD1222 vaccination. CDR3 protein: CASSTGQTGANVLTF. The DNA for the CDR3 is TGTGCCAGCAGTACGGGACAGACAGGGGCCAACGTCCTGACTTTC.